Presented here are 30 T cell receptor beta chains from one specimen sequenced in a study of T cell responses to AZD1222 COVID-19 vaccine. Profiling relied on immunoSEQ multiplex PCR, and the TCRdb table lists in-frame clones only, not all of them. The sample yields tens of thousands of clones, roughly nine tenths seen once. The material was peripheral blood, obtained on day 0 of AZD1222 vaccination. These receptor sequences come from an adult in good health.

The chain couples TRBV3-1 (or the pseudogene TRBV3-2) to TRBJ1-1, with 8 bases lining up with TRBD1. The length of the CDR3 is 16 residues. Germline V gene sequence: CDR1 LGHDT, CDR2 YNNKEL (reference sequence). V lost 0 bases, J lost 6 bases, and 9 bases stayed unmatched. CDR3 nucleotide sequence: TGTGCCAGCAGCCAAGATCGTGGACAGGGTACTGCTGAAGCTTTCTTT. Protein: CASSQDRGQGTAEAFF.

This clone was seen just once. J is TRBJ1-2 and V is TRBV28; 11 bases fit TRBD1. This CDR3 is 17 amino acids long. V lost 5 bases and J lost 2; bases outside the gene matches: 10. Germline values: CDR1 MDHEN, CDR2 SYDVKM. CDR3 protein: CASSLHQDRGLNYGYTF. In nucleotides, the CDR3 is TGTGCCAGCAGTCTACATCAGGACAGGGGGCTCAACTATGGCTACACCTTC.

This chain's CDR3 is CASSLAGTVVNTEAFF. CDR3 bases: TGTGCCAGCAGCTTAGCGGGTACGGTTGTGAACACTGAAGCTTTCTTT. The chain couples TRBV7-2 to TRBJ1-1; D not resolved. V was pared by 0 bases and J by 0 bases, with 11 bases between. The CDR3 extends over 16 amino acids. Germline CDR1 reads SGHTA; CDR2 reads FQGNSA.

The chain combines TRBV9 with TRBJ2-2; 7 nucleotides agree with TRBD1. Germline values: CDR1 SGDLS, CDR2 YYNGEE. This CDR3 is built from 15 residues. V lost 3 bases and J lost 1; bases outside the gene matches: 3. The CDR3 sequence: CASSGTGVNTGELFF. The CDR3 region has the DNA TGTGCCAGCAGCGGAACAGGGGTGAACACCGGGGAGCTGTTTTTT. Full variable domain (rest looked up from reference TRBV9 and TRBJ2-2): DSGVTQTPKHLITATGQRVTLRCSPRSGDLSVYWYQQSLDQGLQFLIQYYNGEERAKGNILERFSAQQFPDLHSELNLSSLELGDSALYFCASSGTGVNTGELFFGEGSRLTVL.

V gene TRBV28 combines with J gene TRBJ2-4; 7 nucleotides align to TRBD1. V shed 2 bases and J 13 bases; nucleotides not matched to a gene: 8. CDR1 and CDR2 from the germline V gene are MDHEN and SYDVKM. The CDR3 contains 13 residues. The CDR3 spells CASSLTRGTAQYF. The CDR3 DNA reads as TGTGCCAGCAGTTTAACGCGTGGGACAGCCCAGTACTTC.

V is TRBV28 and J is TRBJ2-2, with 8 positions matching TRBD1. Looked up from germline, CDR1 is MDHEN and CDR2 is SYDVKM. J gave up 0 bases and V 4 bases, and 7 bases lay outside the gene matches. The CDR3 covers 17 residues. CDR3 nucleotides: TGTGCCAGCAGTTCGCCAGGGGGCCCCACGAACACCGGGGAGCTGTTTTTT. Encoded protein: CASSSPGGPTNTGELFF.

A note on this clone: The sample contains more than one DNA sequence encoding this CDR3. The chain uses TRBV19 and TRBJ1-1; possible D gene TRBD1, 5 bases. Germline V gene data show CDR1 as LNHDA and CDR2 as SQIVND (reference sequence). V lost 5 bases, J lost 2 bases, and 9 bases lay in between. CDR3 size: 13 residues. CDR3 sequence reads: CASSQGANTEAFF. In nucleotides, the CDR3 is TGTGCCAGTAGTCAGGGAGCCAACACTGAAGCTTTCTTT.

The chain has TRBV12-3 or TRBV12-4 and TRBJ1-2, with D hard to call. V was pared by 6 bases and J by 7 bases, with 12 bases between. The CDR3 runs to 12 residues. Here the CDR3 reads CASSAGLGGYTF. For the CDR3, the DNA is TGTGCCAGCAGCGCCGGACTAGGTGGCTACACCTTC.

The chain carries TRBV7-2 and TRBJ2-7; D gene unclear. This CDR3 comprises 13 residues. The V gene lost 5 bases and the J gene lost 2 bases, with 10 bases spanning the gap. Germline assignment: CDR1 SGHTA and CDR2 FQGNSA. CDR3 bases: TGTGCCAGCAGCGCCCATATGGCCTACGAGCAGTACTTC. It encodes CASSAHMAYEQYF.

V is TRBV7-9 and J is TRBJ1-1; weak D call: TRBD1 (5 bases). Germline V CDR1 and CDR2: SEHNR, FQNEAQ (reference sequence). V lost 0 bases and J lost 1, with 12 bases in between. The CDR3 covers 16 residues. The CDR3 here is CASSLASGRGNTEAFF. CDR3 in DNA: TGTGCCAGCAGCTTAGCGTCGGGGAGGGGGAACACTGAAGCTTTCTTT.

CDR3 protein: CASSATRDGGRGYTF. In DNA, the CDR3 is TGTGCCAGCAGCGCCACCCGGGACGGTGGTAGAGGCTACACCTTC. The rearrangement links TRBV9 to TRBJ1-2; D might be TRBD1 (5 bases). CDR3 length equals 15 residues. Trimming stripped 3 bases from V and 8 bases from J, with 20 bases between. CDR1 and CDR2 (germline): SGDLS, YYNGEE.

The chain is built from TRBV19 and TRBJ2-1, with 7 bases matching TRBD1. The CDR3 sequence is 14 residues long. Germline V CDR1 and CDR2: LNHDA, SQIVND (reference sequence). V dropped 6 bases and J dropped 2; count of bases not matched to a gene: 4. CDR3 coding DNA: TGTGCCAGTAGGGCCGGGACAGCCTACAATGAGCAGTTCTTC. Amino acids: CASRAGTAYNEQFF. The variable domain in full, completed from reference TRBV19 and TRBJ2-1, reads DGGITQSPKYLFRKEGQNVTLSCEQNLNHDAMYWYRQDPGQGLRLIYYSQIVNDFQKGDIAEGYSVSREKKESFPLTVTSAQKNPTAFYLCASRAGTAYNEQFFGPGTRLTVL.

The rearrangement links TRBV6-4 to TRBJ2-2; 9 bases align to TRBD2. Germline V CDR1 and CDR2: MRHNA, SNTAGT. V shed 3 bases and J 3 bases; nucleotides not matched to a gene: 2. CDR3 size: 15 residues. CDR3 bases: TGTGCCAGCAGTGATTTAGCGGGGGACACCGGGGAGCTGTTTTTT. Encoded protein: CASSDLAGDTGELFF.

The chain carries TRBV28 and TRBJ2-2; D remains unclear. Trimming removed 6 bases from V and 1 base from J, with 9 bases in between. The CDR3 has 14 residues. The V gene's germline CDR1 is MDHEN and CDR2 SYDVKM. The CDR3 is CASRRPENTGELFF. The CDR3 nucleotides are TGTGCCAGCAGAAGGCCGGAGAACACCGGGGAGCTGTTTTTT.

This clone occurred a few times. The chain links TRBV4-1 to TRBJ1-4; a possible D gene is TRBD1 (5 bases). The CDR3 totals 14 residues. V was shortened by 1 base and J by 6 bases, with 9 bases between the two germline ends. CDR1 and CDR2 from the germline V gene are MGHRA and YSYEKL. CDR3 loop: CASSQAEGDEKLFF. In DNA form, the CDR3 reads TGCGCCAGCAGCCAAGCCGAAGGGGATGAAAAACTGTTTTTT.

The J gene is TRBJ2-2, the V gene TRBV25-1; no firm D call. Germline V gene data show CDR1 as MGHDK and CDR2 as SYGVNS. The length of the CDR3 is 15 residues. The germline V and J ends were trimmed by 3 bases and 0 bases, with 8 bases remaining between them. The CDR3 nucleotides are TGTGCCAGCAGTGATTTAGTAGCGAACACCGGGGAGCTGTTTTTT. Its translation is CASSDLVANTGELFF.

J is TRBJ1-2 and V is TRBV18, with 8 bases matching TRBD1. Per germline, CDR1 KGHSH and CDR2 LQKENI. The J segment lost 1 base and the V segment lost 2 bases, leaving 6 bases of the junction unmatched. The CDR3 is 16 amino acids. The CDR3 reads CASSPMAGGGNYGYTF. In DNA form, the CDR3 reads TGTGCCAGCTCACCAATGGCAGGGGGCGGTAACTATGGCTACACCTTC.

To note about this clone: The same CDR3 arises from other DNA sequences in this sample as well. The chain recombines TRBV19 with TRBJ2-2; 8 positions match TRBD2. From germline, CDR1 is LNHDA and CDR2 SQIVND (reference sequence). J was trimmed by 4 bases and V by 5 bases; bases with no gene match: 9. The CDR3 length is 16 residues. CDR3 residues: CASSSPGGGGTGELFF. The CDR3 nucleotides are TGTGCCAGTAGTTCTCCGGGGGGGGGCGGCACCGGGGAGCTGTTTTTT. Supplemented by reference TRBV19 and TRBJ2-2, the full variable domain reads DGGITQSPKYLFRKEGQNVTLSCEQNLNHDAMYWYRQDPGQGLRLIYYSQIVNDFQKGDIAEGYSVSREKKESFPLTVTSAQKNPTAFYLCASSSPGGGGTGELFFGEGSRLTVL.

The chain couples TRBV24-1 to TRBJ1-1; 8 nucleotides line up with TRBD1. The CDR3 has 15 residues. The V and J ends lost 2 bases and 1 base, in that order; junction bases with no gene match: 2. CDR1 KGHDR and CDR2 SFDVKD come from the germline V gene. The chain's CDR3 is CATSDSDRGNTEAFF. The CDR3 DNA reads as TGTGCCACCAGTGATTCTGACAGGGGGAACACTGAAGCTTTCTTT.

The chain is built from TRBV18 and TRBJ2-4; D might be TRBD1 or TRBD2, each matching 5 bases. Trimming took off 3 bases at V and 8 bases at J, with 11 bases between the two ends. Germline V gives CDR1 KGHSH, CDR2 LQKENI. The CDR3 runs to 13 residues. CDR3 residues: CASSPAGTDIQYF. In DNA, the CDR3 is TGTGCCAGCTCACCGGCAGGGACGGACATTCAGTACTTC.

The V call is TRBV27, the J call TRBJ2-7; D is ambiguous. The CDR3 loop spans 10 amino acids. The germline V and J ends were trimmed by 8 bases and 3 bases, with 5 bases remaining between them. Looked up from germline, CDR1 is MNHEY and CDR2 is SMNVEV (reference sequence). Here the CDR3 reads CASGIYEQYF. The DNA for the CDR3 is TGTGCCAGCGGGATCTACGAGCAGTACTTC.

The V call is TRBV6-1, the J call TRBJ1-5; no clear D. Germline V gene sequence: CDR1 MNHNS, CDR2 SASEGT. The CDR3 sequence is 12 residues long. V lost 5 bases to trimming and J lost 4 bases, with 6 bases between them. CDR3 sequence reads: CASSHGNQPQHF. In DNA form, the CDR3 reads TGTGCCAGCAGTCACGGTAATCAGCCCCAGCATTTT.

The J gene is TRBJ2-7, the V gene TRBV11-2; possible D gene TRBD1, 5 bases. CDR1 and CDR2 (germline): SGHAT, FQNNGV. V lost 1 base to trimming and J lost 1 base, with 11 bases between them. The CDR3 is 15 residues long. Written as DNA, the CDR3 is TGTGCCAGCAGCTTAGGATGGCAGGGATCCTACGAGCAGTACTTC. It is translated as CASSLGWQGSYEQYF.

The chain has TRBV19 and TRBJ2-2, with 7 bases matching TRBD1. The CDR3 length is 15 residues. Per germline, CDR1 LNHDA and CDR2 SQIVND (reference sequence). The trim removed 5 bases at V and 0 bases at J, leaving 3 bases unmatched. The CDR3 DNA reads TGTGCCAGTAGTCTCGGGACAGCGAACACCGGGGAGCTGTTTTTT. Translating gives CASSLGTANTGELFF.

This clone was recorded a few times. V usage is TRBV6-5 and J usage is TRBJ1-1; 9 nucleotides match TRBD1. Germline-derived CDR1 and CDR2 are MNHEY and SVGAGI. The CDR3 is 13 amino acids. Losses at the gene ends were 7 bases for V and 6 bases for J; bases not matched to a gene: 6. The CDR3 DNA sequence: TGTGCCAGCACTCCTGACAGGGGGGCTGAAGCTTTCTTT. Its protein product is CASTPDRGAEAFF.

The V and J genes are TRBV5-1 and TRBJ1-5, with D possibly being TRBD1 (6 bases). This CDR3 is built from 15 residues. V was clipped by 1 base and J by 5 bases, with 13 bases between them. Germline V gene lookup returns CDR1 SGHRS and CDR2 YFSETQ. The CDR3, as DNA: TGCGCCAGCAGCTTGCAGGGGAGGCTGGATCAGCCCCAGCATTTT. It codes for CASSLQGRLDQPQHF.

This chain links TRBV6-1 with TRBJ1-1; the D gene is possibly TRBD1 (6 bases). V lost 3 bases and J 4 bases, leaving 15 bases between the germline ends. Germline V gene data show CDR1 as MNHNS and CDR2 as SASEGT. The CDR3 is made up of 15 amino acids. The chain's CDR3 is CASSDARTAGTEAFF. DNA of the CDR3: TGTGCCAGCAGTGACGCCCGGACAGCCGGCACTGAAGCTTTCTTT.

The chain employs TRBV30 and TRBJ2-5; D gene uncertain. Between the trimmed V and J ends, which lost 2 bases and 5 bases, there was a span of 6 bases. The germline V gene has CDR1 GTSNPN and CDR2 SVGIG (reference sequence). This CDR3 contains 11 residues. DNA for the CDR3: TGTGCCTGGAGTCAGTGGGAGACCCAGTACTTC. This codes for CAWSQWETQYF.

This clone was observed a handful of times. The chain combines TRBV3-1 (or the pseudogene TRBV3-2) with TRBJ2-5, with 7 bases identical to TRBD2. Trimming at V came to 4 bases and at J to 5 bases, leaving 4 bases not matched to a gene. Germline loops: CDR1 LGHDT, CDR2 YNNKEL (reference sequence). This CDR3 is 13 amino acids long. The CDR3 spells CASSLSGGETQYF. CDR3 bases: TGTGCCAGCAGCCTGTCCGGGGGGGAGACCCAGTACTTC.

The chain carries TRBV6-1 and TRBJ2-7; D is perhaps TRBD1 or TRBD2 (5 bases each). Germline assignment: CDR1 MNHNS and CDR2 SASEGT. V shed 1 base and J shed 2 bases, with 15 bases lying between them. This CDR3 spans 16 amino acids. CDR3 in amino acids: CASSEVRGGPAYEQYF. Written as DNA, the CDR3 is TGTGCCAGCAGTGAAGTACGTGGGGGTCCCGCCTACGAGCAGTACTTC.